This T cell receptor (beta chain) is drawn from a study of cytomegalovirus exposure and HLA in healthy donors. Study as a whole: Tens of millions of unique TCRs, all from HLA-typed donors, were included in an early release of the data.

The PCR contained 60 Vbeta and 13 Jbeta primers. Clones were read by immunoSEQ multiplex PCR, and TCRdb kept only the in-frame ones, dropping some. In the table there are over 150,000 clones, roughly 85% of which are singletons. Points from the study as a whole: Later work found that TCR association rates differed between HLA loci; DRB1 had the most and HLA-C the fewest. Among TCR sequences, most were rare, though some public TCRs appeared in many donors.

This clone was found a few times. As yet, its antigen is unknown. This sequence originates from a woman aged 45-65 years in good health and CMV-seronegative. The material sequenced was PBMCs.

The CDR3 is CASSSGQGGYGYGYTF. In DNA, the CDR3 is TGTGCCAGCAGCTCGGGACAGGGGGGCTATGGCTATGGCTACACCTTC. This chain uses TRBV7-9 with TRBJ1-2, with 11 bases lining up with TRBD1. CDR3 size: 16 residues. Germline loops: CDR1 SEHNR, CDR2 FQNEAQ (reference sequence). Trimming at V came to 4 bases and at J to 4 bases, leaving 8 bases not matched to a gene.